This entry lists 16 T cell receptor beta chains sequenced from one sample in a study of blood T cells in healthy people across ages (dated by TCRdb to between 2014 and 2016). Libraries came from 5' RACE. Instrument used: Illumina HiSeq 2500. A second PCR of about 6 to 12 cycles was run with a J-beta primer mix and a sample-barcoded 5' primer. TCRdb passed the public sequencing reads through fastp at Q25 and MiXCR, retaining productive beta sequences. Each record represents a unique CDR3 protein, reported with the most common genes and DNA among its rows. This sample has 800,000 to 950,000 distinct CDR3 sequences in its table, and around 29% of those were observed once. Approximately 10% of the sample lies in the top ten. A further study also used this sample, focusing on T cells of mothers and their children.

Material for sequencing was blood. Receptors were obtained from a woman aged 40-49 years in good health.

There are a few counts of this clonotype. This chain connects TRBV13 to TRBJ2-4; D is tentatively TRBD1 or TRBD2 (5 bases each). The end of the DNA is better explained by TRBJ2-5, so the J call may be wrong. The germline CDR1 and CDR2 sequences are PRHDT and FYEKMQ (reference sequence). CDR3 length: 16 residues. CDR3 bases: TGTGCCAGCAGCTTAGTTGGGACCCTGGTAGGAGAGACCCAGTACTTC. This sequence encodes CASSLVGTLVGETQYF.

On this clonotype itself: This may be a read error: a much more frequent sequence differs by one nucleotide. The chain has TRBV9 and TRBJ2-5; tentatively, D is TRBD1 or TRBD2 (5 bases each). The V end lost 1 base, the J end lost 11 bases, and 27 bases lay between the germline ends. Germline V lookup: CDR1 SGDLS, CDR2 YYNGEE. The CDR3 spans 17 residues. This CDR3 is CASSVSGPRFGSHEQYF. CDR3 nucleotides: TGTGCCAGCAGCGTATCGGGGCCAAGATTCGGAAGCCATGAGCAGTACTTC.

This clonotype was detected a few times. V and J are TRBV27 and TRBJ2-6, with D possibly being TRBD2 (6 bases). The CDR3 runs to 18 residues. V lost 6 bases to trimming and J lost 0 bases, with 18 bases between them. CDR1 is MNHEY and CDR2 is SMNVEV in the germline V gene (reference sequence). CDR3 in amino acids: CASSRVGGSLSGANVLTF. The CDR3 region has the DNA TGTGCCAGCAGCCGAGTGGGGGGTTCCCTCTCTGGGGCCAACGTCCTGACTTTC.

The genes are TRBV15 and TRBJ1-2, with TRBD1 matching 8 bases. There are 16 residues in the CDR3. Trimming cost V 4 bases and J 6 bases; bases outside gene matches: 13. The germline V gene encodes CDR1 LNHNV and CDR2 YYDKDF (reference sequence). The CDR3, as DNA: TGTGCCACCAGCATTGGCGGACAGGGTGCATCCGATGGCTACACCTTC. Translated, it gives CATSIGGQGASDGYTF.

The table lists this clonotype with a few counts. A junction boundary mismatches the germline segment, possibly from a read error. The chain employs TRBV12-5 and TRBJ2-7; D gene ambiguous. Per the germline V gene, CDR1 is LGHNT and CDR2 is FRNRAP. The length of the CDR3 is 13 residues. Written as DNA, the CDR3 is TGTGCTGGTGGTTTGGCTCCAGGCTACGAGCAGTACTTC. Encoded protein: CAGGLAPGYEQYF.

The rearrangement uses TRBV28 and TRBJ2-6, with TRBD2 matching over 7 bases. After removal of 2 bases from V and 2 bases from J, the junction contained 3 bases not matched to a gene. Germline CDR1 and CDR2: MDHEN and SYDVKM. The CDR3 has 16 amino acids. The DNA of the CDR3 is TGTGCCAGCAGTTTAGCGGGAGCGGCTGGGGCCAACGTCCTGACTTTC. Residues: CASSLAGAAGANVLTF.

To note about this clonotype: This may be a read error: a much more frequent sequence differs by one nucleotide. The chain is built from TRBV5-1 and TRBJ2-7; D gene ambiguous. Per the germline V gene, CDR1 is SGHRS and CDR2 is YFSETQ. V was pared by 4 bases and J by 0 bases, with 11 bases between. The CDR3 is made up of 14 amino acids. CDR3 amino acids: CASSPVPPSYEQYF. The CDR3 DNA is TGCGCCAGCAGCCCGGTACCCCCCTCCTACGAGCAGTACTTC.

The rearrangement links TRBV3-1 to TRBJ2-7; 12 bases line up with TRBD2. Trimming cost V 0 bases and J 5 bases; bases outside gene matches: 5. Germline V gene sequence: CDR1 LGHDT, CDR2 YNNKEL (reference sequence). The CDR3 extends over 16 amino acids. The chain's CDR3 is CASSQELAGGSNEQYF. The CDR3, as DNA: TGTGCCAGCAGCCAAGAGCTAGCGGGGGGGTCTAACGAGCAGTACTTC.

The chain links TRBV28 to TRBJ2-5; D could derive from TRBD1 or TRBD2 (5 bases each). Trimming took off 6 bases at V and 5 bases at J, with 13 bases between the two ends. Per the germline V gene, CDR1 is MDHEN and CDR2 is SYDVKM. The CDR3 is made up of 13 amino acids. The CDR3: CASRGDAWETQYF. The CDR3 region has the DNA TGTGCCAGCAGAGGGGACGCTTGGGAGACCCAGTACTTC.

This clonotype was recorded at least ten times. The CDR3 loop reads CASSVDRNTEAFF. DNA of the CDR3: TGTGCCAGCAGCGTGGACAGGAACACTGAAGCTTTCTTT. The rearrangement links TRBV7-9 to TRBJ1-1, with a weak D call TRBD1 (6 bases). Germline CDR1 SEHNR, CDR2 FQNEAQ (reference sequence). Trimming took 5 bases from V and 1 from J, leaving 8 bases between them. The length of the CDR3 is 13 residues.

The table lists this clonotype with many counts. The chain recombines TRBV10-3 with TRBJ1-2; maybe TRBD1 (5 bases). Germline V gene sequence: CDR1 ENHRY, CDR2 SYGVKD. With 7 bases removed from V and 4 bases from J, the gap between germline ends came to 13 bases. The CDR3 extends over 13 amino acids. The chain's CDR3 is CAIKDTGIYGYTF. The CDR3 nucleotides read TGTGCCATCAAAGACACAGGAATCTATGGCTACACCTTC.

This clonotype was counted many times. This rearrangement joins TRBV12-3 or TRBV12-4 to TRBJ1-1; 7 bases map to TRBD1. V was clipped by 3 bases and J by 5 bases; unmatched bases: 9. The CDR3 covers 15 residues. The DNA of the CDR3 is TGTGCCAGCAGTTTGGGCGGGACAGCGCAAACTGAAGCTTTCTTT. Residues: CASSLGGTAQTEAFF.

The gene calls are TRBV15 and TRBJ2-7; tentatively, D is TRBD2 (6 bases). V was cut by 0 bases and J by 3 bases, with 12 bases left in between. CDR3 length equals 15 residues. Per germline, CDR1 LNHNV and CDR2 YYDKDF (reference sequence). CDR3 region: CATSRDGGTFYEQYF. The CDR3 DNA follows: TGTGCCACCAGCAGAGATGGAGGGACCTTCTACGAGCAGTACTTC.

In its sample, this clonotype was seen many times. J is TRBJ2-1 and V is TRBV30; 9 nucleotides match TRBD1. CDR1 and CDR2 (germline): GTSNPN, SVGIG (reference sequence). The V gene end was trimmed by 0 bases and the J gene end by 8 bases; junction bases not matched to a gene: 5. This CDR3 contains 14 residues. CDR3 amino acids: CAWSVRRTGDEQFF. In DNA form, the CDR3 reads TGTGCCTGGAGTGTACGTAGGACAGGGGATGAGCAGTTCTTC.

The chain recombines TRBV2 with TRBJ1-5; D is perhaps TRBD1 (6 bases). The CDR3 is made up of 14 amino acids. V lost 6 bases, J lost 0 bases, and 9 bases lay in between. The germline V gene encodes CDR1 SNHLY and CDR2 FYNNEI. The CDR3 spells CASRDRRSNQPQHF. In DNA, the CDR3 is TGTGCCAGCAGAGACAGGCGTAGCAATCAGCCCCAGCATTTT.

This clonotype was found many times. The CDR3 DNA sequence: TGTGCCAGCAGCTACCAGACCGGGTTACAAATCCACTTT. Its translation is CASSYQTGLQIHF. The V gene is TRBV7-2, the J gene TRBJ1-6; D not resolved. Deletions cut 4 bases from V and 17 bases from J, with 18 bases between. CDR1 SGHTA and CDR2 FQGNSA come from the germline V gene. The CDR3 covers 13 residues.